These 7 T cell receptor beta chains came from one sample sequenced in a study of glioma-infiltrating T cells (dated by TCRdb to 2016 to 2017). Sequenced using an Illumina MiSeq. The iRepertoire nested amplicon-rescue multiplex PCR (arm-PCR) platform was used to amplify TCR alpha and beta CDR3 regions from RNA. The public reads were reprocessed in TCRdb via fastp at Q25 and MiXCR, keeping in-frame beta chains. When rows share a CDR3 protein, they turn into one entry using the most common DNA and genes. This sample has fewer than 200,000 distinct CDR3 sequences in its table, and approximately 40% of those were observed once. Clones ranked in the top ten supply around 5.2% of the sample. Sequencing input: glioma tissue, nonneoplastic brain tissue, or PBMCs (not recorded which). Receptors were obtained from a human donor with low-grade glioma or glioblastoma, undergoing nonglioma brain surgery, or in good health (not recorded which).

This sequence joins TRBV27 and TRBJ2-5, with 10 bases lining up with TRBD2. V gave up 6 bases and J gave up 4 bases; unmatched junction bases: 11. The CDR3 extends over 16 amino acids. CDR1 MNHEY and CDR2 SMNVEV come from the germline V gene (reference sequence). The chain's CDR3 is CASSLGTTSGRETQYF. Written as DNA, the CDR3 is TGTGCCAGCAGCTTGGGGACGACTAGCGGGCGAGAGACCCAGTACTTC.

This clonotype has just a few counts. The CDR3 reads CASSASRTYNEQFF. CDR3 in DNA: TGTGCCAGCAGCGCTAGTCGGACCTACAATGAGCAGTTCTTC. The rearrangement links TRBV2 to TRBJ2-1; D remains unclear. The length of the CDR3 is 14 residues. The V and J ends lost 6 bases and 2 bases respectively, with 11 bases between them. Per the germline V gene, CDR1 is SNHLY and CDR2 is FYNNEI.

The J gene is TRBJ2-5, the V gene TRBV7-2, with TRBD2 matching over 10 bases. J gave up 2 bases and V 5 bases, and 2 bases lay outside the gene matches. CDR3 size: 14 residues. Germline V CDR1 and CDR2: SGHTA, FQGNSA. The CDR3 nucleotides read TGTGCCAGCAGCATACTAGCGGGACAAGAGACCCAGTACTTC. Its translation: CASSILAGQETQYF.

The V call is TRBV18, the J call TRBJ2-7, with 9 nucleotides matching TRBD1. Trimming took 5 bases from V and 5 from J; bases not matched to a gene: 4. The CDR3 has 13 residues. The germline V gene has CDR1 KGHSH and CDR2 LQKENI. The CDR3 protein is CASSGQGKNEQYF. As DNA, the CDR3 is TGTGCCAGCTCAGGACAGGGGAAAAACGAGCAGTACTTC.

For this clonotype: Possible read error: a much larger clone is one base away. The rearrangement joins TRBV7-6 to TRBJ1-1, with a possible D match to TRBD1 (5 bases). Trimming removed 5 bases from V and 2 bases from J, with 12 bases in between. Germline CDR1 reads SGHVS; CDR2 reads FNYEAQ. The length of the CDR3 is 14 residues. The CDR3 coding sequence is TGTGCCAGCAGCGGGGGAGGGTCTAACACTGAAGCTTTCTTT. Encoded protein: CASSGGGSNTEAFF.

This clonotype has a count of ten or more. This chain uses TRBV20-1 with TRBJ1-3; D uncertain. V was trimmed by 6 bases and J by 0 bases, leaving 9 bases between them. This CDR3 has 13 amino acids. Per the germline V gene, CDR1 is DFQATT and CDR2 is SNEGSKA (reference sequence). The CDR3 DNA sequence: TGCAGTGCCGTCACCAACTCTGGAAACACCATATATTTT. Its translation: CSAVTNSGNTIYF.

In regard to this clonotype: A much bigger clone sits one base away, suggesting this may be a read error. This chain connects TRBV6-1 to TRBJ2-5, with a weak D call TRBD1 (5 bases). The CDR3 length is 14 residues. In germline, CDR1 is MNHNS, CDR2 SASEGT. Deletions cut 6 bases from V and 1 base from J, with 12 bases between. DNA for the CDR3: TGTGCCAGCAGGACTCCAGGGTTCCAAGAGACCCAGTACTTC. This codes for CASRTPGFQETQYF.